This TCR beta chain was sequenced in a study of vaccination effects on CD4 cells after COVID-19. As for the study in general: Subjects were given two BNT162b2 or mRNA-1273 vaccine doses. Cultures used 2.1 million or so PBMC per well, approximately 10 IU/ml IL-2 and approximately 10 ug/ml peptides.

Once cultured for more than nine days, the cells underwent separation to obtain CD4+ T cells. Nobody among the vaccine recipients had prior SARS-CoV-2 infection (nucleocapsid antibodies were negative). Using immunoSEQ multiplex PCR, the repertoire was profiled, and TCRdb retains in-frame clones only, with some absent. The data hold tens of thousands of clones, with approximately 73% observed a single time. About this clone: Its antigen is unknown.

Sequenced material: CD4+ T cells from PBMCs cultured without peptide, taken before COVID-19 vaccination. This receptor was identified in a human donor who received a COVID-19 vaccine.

This CDR3 reads CASSQETSGRKFF. The CDR3 region has the DNA TGTGCCAGCAGCCAAGAGACTAGCGGGAGGAAGTTCTTC. The chain employs TRBV3-1 (or the pseudogene TRBV3-2) and TRBJ2-1; 13 bases match TRBD2. Trimming at V came to 0 bases and at J to 14 bases, leaving 1 base not matched to a gene. The CDR3 is made up of 13 amino acids. Germline lookup yields CDR1 LGHDT and CDR2 YNNKEL (reference sequence).